This T cell receptor (beta chain) appears in the sequencing data of a study of cytomegalovirus exposure and HLA in healthy donors. Vbeta (60) and Jbeta (13) primers were used in the PCR. This table comes from immunoSEQ multiplex PCR, and its TCRdb copy is limited to in-frame clones, with some not included. The sample has roughly 200,000 clones, approximately 82% seen once. Per the germline V gene, CDR1 is LNHNV and CDR2 is YYDKDF (reference sequence). The CDR3 covers 16 residues. Trimming left V 0 bases short and J 3 bases short, with 12 bases between. Remarks on this clone: The antigen is undetermined.

Findings and caveats of the study: The authors listed 150 or so TCR beta chains as cytomegalovirus-associated. In a later analysis, TCR beta V- and J-gene trimming showed a link to a missense DCLRE1C variant.

Sequenced input: PBMCs. The chain recombines TRBV15 with TRBJ2-1; tentative D call: TRBD2 (6 bases). The receptor comes from a man aged 35-49 years in good health and CMV-seropositive. In DNA, the CDR3 is TGTGCCACCAGCAGAGAGGGGCTAGCGAGCTACAATGAGCAGTTCTTC. Translating it yields CATSREGLASYNEQFF.